One sample yielded the 18 T cell receptor beta chains listed below, sequenced in a study of T cells in Graves' hyperthyroidism and ophthalmopathy. Researchers amplified the TCR beta CDR3 regions from RNA transcripts. The HTBI primer set drove a first-round RT-PCR of the TCR CDR3. Using its own MiXCR run on the multiplex PCR reads, TCRdb lists one record per CDR3 protein. The sample includes some 770,000 distinct CDR3 sequences, around 15% seen only once; the top ten take roughly 8%. Sequencing was carried out using blood. Receptors originate from a man aged 18 to 30 with Graves' hyperthyroidism.

This clonotype has a handful of counts. This chain uses TRBV4-2 with TRBJ1-2, with D hard to call. This CDR3 comprises 14 residues. CDR1 is LGHNA and CDR2 is YNFKEQ in the germline V gene. Trimming left V 2 bases short and J 2 bases short, with 9 bases between. In DNA, the CDR3 is TGTGCCAGCAGCCAAACCTCAACCAACTATGGCTACACCTTC. Translating it yields CASSQTSTNYGYTF.

This clonotype rates as medium-sized. The chain links TRBV7-9 to TRBJ2-5; D gene unclear. Trimming cost V 5 bases and J 5 bases, with 12 bases left between them. The length of the CDR3 is 13 residues. CDR1 and CDR2 (germline): SEHNR, FQNEAQ (reference sequence). The CDR3 DNA sequence: TGTGCCAGCAGCCTAGAAAATTGGGAGACCCAGTACTTC. Its translation is CASSLENWETQYF.

This clonotype was recorded at least ten times. The rearrangement joins TRBV28 to TRBJ1-5; D is unclear. The CDR3 has 13 residues. The germline V and J ends were trimmed by 7 bases and 0 bases, with 7 bases remaining between them. The V gene's germline CDR1 is MDHEN and CDR2 SYDVKM. The CDR3 sequence: CASTVYSNQPQHF. The CDR3 DNA follows: TGTGCCAGCACGGTTTATAGCAATCAGCCCCAGCATTTT.

This clonotype was seen repeatedly, ten times or more. This chain joins TRBV28 and TRBJ1-2; TRBD1 is a possible D gene (5 bases). The CDR3 totals 17 residues. V gave up 2 bases and J gave up 3 bases, with 19 bases separating them. Germline-derived CDR1 and CDR2 are MDHEN and SYDVKM. The CDR3 protein is CASSLSSPGLEYYGYTF. The CDR3 DNA reads as TGTGCCAGCAGTTTAAGTAGCCCAGGGTTGGAATACTATGGCTACACCTTC.

This clonotype has a count of ten or more. The chain has TRBV6-1 and TRBJ2-5, with D perhaps matching TRBD1 (6 bases). The germline CDR1 and CDR2 sequences are MNHNS and SASEGT. The V and J ends lost 7 bases and 4 bases respectively, with 16 bases between them. The CDR3 is 14 amino acids. The CDR3 here is CASKRTATGETQYF. Written as DNA, the CDR3 is TGTGCCAGCAAACGGACAGCGACCGGAGAGACCCAGTACTTC.

Ten or more counts support this clonotype. The gene calls are TRBV28 and TRBJ1-5; D gene uncertain. Germline lookup yields CDR1 MDHEN and CDR2 SYDVKM. The CDR3 loop spans 11 amino acids. The germline V and J ends were trimmed by 7 bases and 11 bases, with 12 bases remaining between them. CDR3 sequence (DNA): TGTGCCAGCACGAGCCCCTTGGCCCAGCATTTT. The encoded protein is CASTSPLAQHF. Drawing the rest from reference TRBV28 and TRBJ1-5, the complete variable domain is DVKVTQSSRYLVKRTGEKVFLECVQDMDHENMFWYRQDPGLGLRLIYFSYDVKMKEKGDIPEGYSVSREKKERFSLILESASTNQTSMYLCASTSPLAQHFGDGTRLSIL.

The sample holds a few counts of this clonotype. The gene calls are TRBV6-7 and TRBJ2-4, with 9 bases aligning to TRBD2. TRBV6-7 is designated an ORF whose function remains uncertain. This CDR3 has 19 residues. The ends lost 2 bases at V and 2 bases at J; junction bases unmatched: 13. The CDR3 DNA sequence: TGTGCCAGCAGTTACGATAGCGGGAGACTTCTGGGTACCAAAAACATTCAGTACTTC. Its protein product is CASSYDSGRLLGTKNIQYF.

The chain joins TRBV7-2 to TRBJ1-6; tentatively, D is TRBD1 (5 bases). V was shortened by 5 bases and J by 2 bases, with 13 bases between the two germline ends. This CDR3 is 16 amino acids long. CDR1 is SGHTA and CDR2 is FQGNSA in the germline V gene. The CDR3 loop reads CASSRLWGAYNSPLHF. The CDR3 DNA follows: TGTGCCAGCAGCCGCCTCTGGGGGGCCTATAATTCACCCCTCCACTTT.

There are a few counts of this clonotype. The DNA for the CDR3 is TGCGCCAGCAGCCAAGATCCGGGGACGAGGACCGGGGAGCTGTTTTTT. Translated, it gives CASSQDPGTRTGELFF. The gene calls are TRBV4-1 and TRBJ2-2; D might be TRBD1 or TRBD2, each matching 5 bases. The V gene's germline CDR1 is MGHRA and CDR2 YSYEKL. The CDR3 totals 16 residues. Between the trimmed V and J ends, which lost 0 bases and 5 bases, there was a span of 13 bases.

The table lists this clonotype with many counts. The rearrangement uses TRBV2 and TRBJ2-2; D possibly corresponds to TRBD1 (5 bases). Per the germline V gene, CDR1 is SNHLY and CDR2 is FYNNEI. Trimming removed 4 bases from V and 5 bases from J, with 8 bases in between. The CDR3 is 13 amino acids. The CDR3 DNA reads TGTGCCAGCAGTGGGCAGGGTACCGGGGAGCTGTTTTTT. Residues: CASSGQGTGELFF.

The chain combines TRBV20-1 with TRBJ2-1; 9 positions match TRBD2. The CDR3 sequence is 16 residues long. The J segment lost 0 bases and the V segment lost 3 bases, leaving 6 bases of the junction unmatched. Germline-derived CDR1 and CDR2 are DFQATT and SNEGSKA (reference sequence). CDR3 in amino acids: CSARTSGGSSYNEQFF. In DNA, the CDR3 is TGCAGTGCTAGGACGAGCGGGGGGAGCTCCTACAATGAGCAGTTCTTC.

This clonotype was seen many times. The rearrangement joins TRBV6-1 to TRBJ1-1; D is undetermined. This CDR3 spans 13 amino acids. V was shortened by 6 bases and J by 7 bases, with 15 bases between the two germline ends. Germline CDR1 reads MNHNS; CDR2 reads SASEGT. The CDR3 sequence is CASSPAGELEAFF. In nucleotides, the CDR3 is TGTGCCAGCAGCCCCGCAGGAGAACTTGAAGCTTTCTTT.

This clonotype was found many times. The chain carries TRBV6-5 and TRBJ2-3; TRBD1 aligns across 8 bases. Germline CDR1 is MNHEY and CDR2 is SVGAGI. The CDR3 is 16 residues long. J gave up 4 bases and V 0 bases, and 6 bases lay outside the gene matches. In nucleotides, the CDR3 is TGTGCCAGCAGTTACTCCCCCGCACAGGGGGCAGATACGCAGTATTTT. Translation: CASSYSPAQGADTQYF.

This clonotype was picked up many times. The rearrangement joins TRBV28 to TRBJ2-1, with D perhaps TRBD1 (5 bases). V was shortened by 6 bases and J by 4 bases, with 10 bases between the two germline ends. CDR3 length: 13 residues. CDR1 MDHEN and CDR2 SYDVKM come from the germline V gene. The CDR3: CASRGHLYNEQFF. CDR3 nucleotides: TGTGCCAGCAGGGGGCACTTGTACAATGAGCAGTTCTTC. Full variable domain (remainder filled in from reference TRBV28 and TRBJ2-1): DVKVTQSSRYLVKRTGEKVFLECVQDMDHENMFWYRQDPGLGLRLIYFSYDVKMKEKGDIPEGYSVSREKKERFSLILESASTNQTSMYLCASRGHLYNEQFFGPGTRLTVL.

This clonotype occurred a few times. The rearrangement joins TRBV28 to TRBJ1-5; D remains ambiguous. Germline-derived CDR1 and CDR2 are MDHEN and SYDVKM. V shed 6 bases and J shed 5 bases, with 17 bases lying between them. The CDR3 extends over 15 amino acids. The CDR3 loop is CASSPLESYHQPQHF. CDR3 DNA: TGTGCCAGCAGCCCGTTGGAATCCTACCATCAGCCCCAGCATTTT.

At least ten counts were recorded for this clonotype. This chain links TRBV5-1 with TRBJ2-3; 8 bases are shared with TRBD2. Germline CDR1 reads SGHRS; CDR2 reads YFSETQ. J lost 7 bases, V lost 0 bases, and 4 bases had no gene match. This CDR3 spans 14 amino acids. CDR3 in amino acids: CASSLESGSHTQYF. In DNA form, the CDR3 reads TGCGCCAGCAGCTTGGAGAGCGGGAGTCATACGCAGTATTTT.

This clonotype was detected ten times or more. CDR3 nucleotides: TGTGCCAGCAGGAGACAGGGGGCCGATGAGCAGTTCTTC. It encodes CASRRQGADEQFF. The gene calls are TRBV11-1 and TRBJ2-1, with 10 bases aligning to TRBD1. V dropped 6 bases and J dropped 8; count of bases not matched to a gene: 4. The CDR3 is made up of 13 amino acids. Germline lookup yields CDR1 SGHAT and CDR2 FQDESV (reference sequence).

The table lists this clonotype with a few counts. One junction end disagrees with the germline gene, perhaps due to a read error. The chain links TRBV6-2 or TRBV6-3 to TRBJ2-2; 7 bases line up with TRBD1. There are 16 residues in the CDR3. CDR1 and CDR2 (germline): MNHEY, SVGEGT. In DNA form, the CDR3 reads TGTGCCAGCAGTTACGGGTCGACAGGGCTGACCGGGGAGCTGTCTTTT. The encoded protein is CASSYGSTGLTGELSF.